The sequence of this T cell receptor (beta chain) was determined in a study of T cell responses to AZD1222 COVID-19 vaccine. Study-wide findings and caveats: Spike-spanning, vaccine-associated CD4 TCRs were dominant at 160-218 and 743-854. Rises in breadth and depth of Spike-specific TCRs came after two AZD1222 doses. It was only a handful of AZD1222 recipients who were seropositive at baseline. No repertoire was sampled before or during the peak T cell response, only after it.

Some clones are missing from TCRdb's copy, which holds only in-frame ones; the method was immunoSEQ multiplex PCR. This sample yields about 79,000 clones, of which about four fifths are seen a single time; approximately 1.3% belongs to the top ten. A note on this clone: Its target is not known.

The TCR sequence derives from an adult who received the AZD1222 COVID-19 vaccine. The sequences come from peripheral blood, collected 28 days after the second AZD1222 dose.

The CDR3 coding sequence is TGTGCCAGCAGCCAAGGGGGGGGCGATGTCACTGAAGCTTTCTTT. Residues: CASSQGGGDVTEAFF. The chain has TRBV3-1 (or the pseudogene TRBV3-2) and TRBJ1-1, with D possibly matching TRBD1 (6 bases). V was shortened by 1 base and J by 4 bases, with 13 bases between the two germline ends. There are 15 residues in the CDR3. In germline, CDR1 is LGHDT, CDR2 YNNKEL (reference sequence).